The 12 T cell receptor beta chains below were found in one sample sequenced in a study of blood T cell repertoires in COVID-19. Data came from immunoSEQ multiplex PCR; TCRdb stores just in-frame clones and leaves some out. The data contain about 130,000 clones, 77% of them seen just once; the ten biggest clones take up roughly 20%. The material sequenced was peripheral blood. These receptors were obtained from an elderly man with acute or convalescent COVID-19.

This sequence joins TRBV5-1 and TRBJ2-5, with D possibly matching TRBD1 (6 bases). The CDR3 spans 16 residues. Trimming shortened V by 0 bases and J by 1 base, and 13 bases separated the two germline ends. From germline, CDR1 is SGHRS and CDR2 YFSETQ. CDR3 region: CASSLANRGFQETQYF. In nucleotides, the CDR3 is TGCGCCAGCAGCTTGGCCAATAGGGGGTTCCAAGAGACCCAGTACTTC.

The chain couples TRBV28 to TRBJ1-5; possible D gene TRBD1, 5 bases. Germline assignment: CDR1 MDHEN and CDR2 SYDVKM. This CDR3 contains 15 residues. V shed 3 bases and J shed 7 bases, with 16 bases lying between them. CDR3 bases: TGTGCCAGCAGTTTTTTCGGGAGGGGCCGGCAGCCCCAGCATTTT. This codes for CASSFFGRGRQPQHF.

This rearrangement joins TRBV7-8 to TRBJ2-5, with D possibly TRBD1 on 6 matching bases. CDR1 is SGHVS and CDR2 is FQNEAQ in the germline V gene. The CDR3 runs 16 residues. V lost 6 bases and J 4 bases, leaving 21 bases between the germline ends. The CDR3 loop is CASSFTGNKQRETQYF. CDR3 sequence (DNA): TGTGCCAGCAGTTTTACAGGGAACAAGCAACGAGAGACCCAGTACTTC.

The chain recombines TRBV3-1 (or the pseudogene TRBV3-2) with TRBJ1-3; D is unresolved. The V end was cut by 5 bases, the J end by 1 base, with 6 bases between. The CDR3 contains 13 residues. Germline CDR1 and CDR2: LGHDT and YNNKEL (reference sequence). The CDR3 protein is CASSSTSGNTIYF. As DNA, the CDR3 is TGTGCCAGCAGCTCTACTTCTGGAAACACCATATATTTT.

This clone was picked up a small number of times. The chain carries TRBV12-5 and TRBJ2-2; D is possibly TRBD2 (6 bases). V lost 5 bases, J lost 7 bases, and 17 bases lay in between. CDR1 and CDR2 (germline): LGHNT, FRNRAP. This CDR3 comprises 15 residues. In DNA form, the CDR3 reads TGTGCTAGTGGTCCCAGCGGGCCCAAGGACGGGGAGCTGTTTTTT. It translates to CASGPSGPKDGELFF.

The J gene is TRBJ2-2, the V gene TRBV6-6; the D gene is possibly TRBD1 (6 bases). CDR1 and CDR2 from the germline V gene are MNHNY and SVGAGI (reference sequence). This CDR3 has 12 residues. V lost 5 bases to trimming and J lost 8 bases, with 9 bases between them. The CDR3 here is CASSTGQGELFF. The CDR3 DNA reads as TGTGCCAGCAGTACCGGACAGGGGGAGCTGTTTTTT.

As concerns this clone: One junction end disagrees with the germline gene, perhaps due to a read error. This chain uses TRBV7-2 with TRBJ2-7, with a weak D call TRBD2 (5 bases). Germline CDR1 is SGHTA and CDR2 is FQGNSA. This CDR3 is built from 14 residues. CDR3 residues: CASNLDPSRREQYF. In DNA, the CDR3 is TGTGCCAGCAACTTAGACCCTAGCCGTCGAGAGCAGTACTTC.

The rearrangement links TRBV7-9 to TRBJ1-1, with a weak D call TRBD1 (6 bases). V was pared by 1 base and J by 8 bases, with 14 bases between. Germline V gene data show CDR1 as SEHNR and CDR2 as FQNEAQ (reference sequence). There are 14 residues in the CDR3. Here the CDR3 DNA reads TGTGCCAGCAGCTTAGTGTCACAGGGTTCAGAAGCTTTCTTT. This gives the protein CASSLVSQGSEAFF.

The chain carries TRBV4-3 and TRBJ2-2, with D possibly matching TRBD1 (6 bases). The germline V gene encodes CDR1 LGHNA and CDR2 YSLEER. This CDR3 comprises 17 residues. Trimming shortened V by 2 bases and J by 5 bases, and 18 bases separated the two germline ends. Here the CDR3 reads CASSQTLGHSGTGELFF. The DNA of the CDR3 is TGCGCCAGCAGCCAAACCCTGGGACATTCTGGGACCGGGGAGCTGTTTTTT.

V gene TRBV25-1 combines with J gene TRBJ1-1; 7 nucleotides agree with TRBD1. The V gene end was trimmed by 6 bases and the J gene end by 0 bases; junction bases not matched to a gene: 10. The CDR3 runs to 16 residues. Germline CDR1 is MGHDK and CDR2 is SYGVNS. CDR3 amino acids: CASRGPGTVLNTEAFF. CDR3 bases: TGTGCCAGCAGAGGGCCGGGGACAGTATTGAACACTGAAGCTTTCTTT. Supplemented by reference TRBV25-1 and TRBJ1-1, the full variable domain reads EADIYQTPRYLVIGTGKKITLECSQTMGHDKMYWYQQDPGMELHLIHYSYGVNSTEKGDLSSESTVSRIRTEHFPLTLESARPSHTSQYLCASRGPGTVLNTEAFFGQGTRLTVV.

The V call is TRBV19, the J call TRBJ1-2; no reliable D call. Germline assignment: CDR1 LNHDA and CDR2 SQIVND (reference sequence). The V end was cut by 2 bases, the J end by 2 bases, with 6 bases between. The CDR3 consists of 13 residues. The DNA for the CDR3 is TGTGCCAGTAGTATAACCGGGAACTATGGCTACACCTTC. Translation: CASSITGNYGYTF. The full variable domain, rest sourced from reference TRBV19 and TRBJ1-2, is DGGITQSPKYLFRKEGQNVTLSCEQNLNHDAMYWYRQDPGQGLRLIYYSQIVNDFQKGDIAEGYSVSREKKESFPLTVTSAQKNPTAFYLCASSITGNYGYTFGSGTRLTVV.

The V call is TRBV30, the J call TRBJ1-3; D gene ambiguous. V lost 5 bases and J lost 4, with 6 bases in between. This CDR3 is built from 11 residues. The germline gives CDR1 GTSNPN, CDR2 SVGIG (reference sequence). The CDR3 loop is CAWEQGNTIYF. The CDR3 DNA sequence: TGTGCCTGGGAACAGGGAAACACCATATATTTT. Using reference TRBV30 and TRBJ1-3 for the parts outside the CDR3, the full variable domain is SQTIHQWPATLVQPVGSPLSLECTVEGTSNPNLYWYRQAAGRGLQLLFYSVGIGQISSEVPQNLSASRPQDRQFILSSKKLLLSDSGFYLCAWEQGNTIYFGEGSWLTVV.